One and the same sample provided the 4 T cell receptor beta chains below, sequenced in a study of blood T cell repertoires in COVID-19. Generated by immunoSEQ multiplex PCR, the TCRdb table keeps only in-frame clones and is missing some. Among under 200,000 clones listed, over 80% were seen once. Sequencing input: peripheral blood. Receptors originate from an elderly woman with active or convalescent COVID-19.

The V and J genes are TRBV27 and TRBJ2-7; 8 nucleotides line up with TRBD2. Germline CDR1 reads MNHEY; CDR2 reads SMNVEV (reference sequence). The V and J ends lost 2 bases and 1 base, in that order; junction bases with no gene match: 16. CDR3 length: 19 residues. CDR3 sequence: CASSLINILGRGDSYEQYF. DNA of the CDR3: TGTGCCAGCAGTTTAATCAATATTCTGGGGCGGGGGGATTCCTACGAGCAGTACTTC.

Of note for this clone: A much more abundant neighbour one base away suggests this may be a read error. The rearrangement uses TRBV12-3 or TRBV12-4 and TRBJ1-1; D is unresolved. V was pared by 3 bases and J by 1 base, with 6 bases between. CDR3 length equals 13 residues. CDR3 region: CASSFRENTEAFF. CDR3 bases: TGTGCCAGCAGTTTTCGAGAGAACACTGAAGCTTTCTTT.

V and J are TRBV7-8 and TRBJ2-7; the D is unclear. V lost 1 base and J 4 bases, leaving 8 bases between the germline ends. This CDR3 contains 13 residues. Germline CDR1 SGHVS, CDR2 FQNEAQ. CDR3 region: CASSLEAGYEQYF. As DNA, the CDR3 is TGTGCCAGCAGCTTAGAAGCAGGATACGAGCAGTACTTC.

The chain combines TRBV14 with TRBJ1-5, with 8 bases that match TRBD1. CDR1 is SGHDN and CDR2 is FVKESK in the germline V gene. The length of the CDR3 is 17 residues. V lost 0 bases and J lost 5; bases outside the gene matches: 9. CDR3 loop: CASSQDAIDRGYQPQHF. In DNA form, the CDR3 reads TGTGCCAGCAGCCAAGACGCCATAGACAGGGGATATCAGCCCCAGCATTTT.